The 20 T cell receptor beta chains below come from one sample, sequenced in a study of T cell responses to AZD1222 COVID-19 vaccine. Only in-frame clones appear in the TCRdb table, and some are missing; sequencing was by immunoSEQ multiplex PCR. The sample contains roughly 150,000 clones, around 90% of which appear only once. The sample was peripheral blood, taken on day 0 of AZD1222 vaccination. These receptors were obtained from an adult in good health.

The CDR3 DNA sequence: TGTGCCAGCAGCCCCATGACAGGTGCGTCAGGAAACACCATATATTTT. It translates to CASSPMTGASGNTIYF. The rearrangement uses TRBV13 and TRBJ1-3; D is perhaps TRBD1 (6 bases). Germline V gene lookup returns CDR1 PRHDT and CDR2 FYEKMQ (reference sequence). The CDR3 is 16 amino acids. The ends were cut back, 5 bases at V and 4 bases at J, with 18 bases in the middle.

V usage is TRBV30 and J usage is TRBJ2-3, with TRBD1 matching 8 bases. CDR1 and CDR2 (germline): GTSNPN, SVGIG (reference sequence). The ends lost 5 bases at V and 7 bases at J; junction bases unmatched: 5. The CDR3 is 12 residues long. CDR3 DNA sequence: TGTGCCTGGGCCGGACAGGGAAATACGCAGTATTTT. It encodes CAWAGQGNTQYF.

The rearrangement joins TRBV27 to TRBJ2-7; TRBD2 agrees at 11 bases. Germline trimming cut 3 bases from V and 0 bases from J; bases unmatched to any gene: 7. From germline, CDR1 is MNHEY and CDR2 SMNVEV (reference sequence). This CDR3 has 17 amino acids. DNA of the CDR3: TGTGCCAGCAGTTTGGGTGGCGGGACTAGCGGCTCCTACGAGCAGTACTTC. It translates to CASSLGGGTSGSYEQYF.

The chain employs TRBV5-8 and TRBJ2-3, with unresolved D. Germline V lookup: CDR1 SGHTS, CDR2 YDEGEE. The CDR3 runs 12 residues. V lost 8 bases and J 0 bases, leaving 7 bases between the germline ends. CDR3 DNA sequence: TGTGCCAGTCAACCTAGCACAGATACGCAGTATTTT. It is translated as CASQPSTDTQYF.

This chain connects TRBV10-3 to TRBJ1-3, with TRBD1 matching 10 bases. CDR3 length: 16 residues. V was clipped by 6 bases and J by 3 bases; unmatched bases: 8. CDR1 and CDR2 (germline): ENHRY, SYGVKD. The CDR3 DNA sequence: TGTGCCATCAGGAAGACAGGGGGCGCGTATGGAAACACCATATATTTT. Its protein is CAIRKTGGAYGNTIYF.

V gene TRBV7-2 combines with J gene TRBJ2-2, with D unresolved. V shed 4 bases and J shed 5 bases, with 8 bases lying between them. There are 13 residues in the CDR3. Per germline, CDR1 SGHTA and CDR2 FQGNSA. The CDR3 DNA reads as TGTGCCAGCAGCTCCGATCGGACCGGGGAGCTGTTTTTT. This encodes CASSSDRTGELFF.

CDR3 nucleotides: TGTGCCAGCAGTGAGGGGACAGGGGATGATTCACCCCTCCACTTT. As protein: CASSEGTGDDSPLHF. This chain uses TRBV6-4 with TRBJ1-6; 10 nucleotides line up with TRBD1. The junction had 4 bases not matched to a gene; V was cut back by 3 bases and J by 8 bases. CDR3 size: 15 residues. Germline loops: CDR1 MRHNA, CDR2 SNTAGT.

This chain joins TRBV6-5 and TRBJ2-7; TRBD1 matches at 9 bases. Germline trimming cut 4 bases from V and 9 bases from J; bases unmatched to any gene: 13. This CDR3 contains 15 residues. Germline V gene sequence: CDR1 MNHEY, CDR2 SVGAGI. CDR3: CASSLPGQGLGRQYF. The CDR3 DNA reads as TGTGCCAGCAGTTTGCCGGGACAGGGATTGGGAAGGCAGTACTTC.

This chain connects TRBV7-9 to TRBJ2-7, with D uncertain. The V gene lost 2 bases and the J gene lost 5 bases, with 7 bases spanning the gap. The CDR3 runs 12 residues. Germline assignment: CDR1 SEHNR and CDR2 FQNEAQ (reference sequence). CDR3 protein: CASSLRADEQYF. The CDR3 coding sequence is TGTGCCAGCAGCTTACGGGCCGACGAGCAGTACTTC.

V is TRBV11-2 and J is TRBJ1-2; perhaps TRBD1 as D (5 bases). V dropped 10 bases and J dropped 0 bases, with 18 bases sitting between them. Germline V gene lookup returns CDR1 SGHAT and CDR2 FQNNGV. The CDR3 runs 15 residues. The CDR3 sequence: CATTSGGEANYGYTF. CDR3 in DNA: TGTGCCACCACGAGCGGGGGGGAAGCTAACTATGGCTACACCTTC.

This sequence joins TRBV30 and TRBJ2-7, with TRBD2 identical over 9 bases. This CDR3 contains 13 residues. The germline CDR1 and CDR2 sequences are GTSNPN and SVGIG (reference sequence). V lost 4 bases and J lost 7; bases outside the gene matches: 8. CDR3 coding DNA: TGTGCCTGGAACCCTAGCGGGATAGGTGAGCAGTACTTC. Amino acids: CAWNPSGIGEQYF. The full variable domain, in which reference TRBV30 and TRBJ2-7 provide the parts outside the CDR3, is SQTIHQWPATLVQPVGSPLSLECTVEGTSNPNLYWYRQAAGRGLQLLFYSVGIGQISSEVPQNLSASRPQDRQFILSSKKLLLSDSGFYLCAWNPSGIGEQYFGPGTRLTVT.

The chain uses TRBV11-2 and TRBJ2-1, with TRBD2 identical over 15 bases. The CDR3 extends over 15 amino acids. Germline CDR1 reads SGHAT; CDR2 reads FQNNGV. With V trimmed by 4 bases and J by 15 bases, 10 bases remained unmatched. The CDR3 coding sequence is TGTGCCAGCAGCTCTCCGGGACTAGCGGGAGGATTTCTGTTCTTC. This gives the protein CASSSPGLAGGFLFF. The full variable domain, its missing parts supplied by reference TRBV11-2 and TRBJ2-1, is EAGVAQSPRYKIIEKRQSVAFWCNPISGHATLYWYQQILGQGPKLLIQFQNNGVVDDSQLPKDRFSAERLKGVDSTLKIQPAKLEDSAVYLCASSSPGLAGGFLFFGPGTRLTVL.

The gene calls are TRBV2 and TRBJ1-5; D is undetermined. The CDR3 consists of 16 residues. V was trimmed by 2 bases and J by 4 bases, leaving 15 bases between them. Germline CDR1 and CDR2: SNHLY and FYNNEI. The chain's CDR3 is CASSEMMAGPNQPQHF. Here the CDR3 DNA reads TGTGCCAGCAGTGAAATGATGGCTGGCCCGAATCAGCCCCAGCATTTT.

Note on this clone: This same CDR3 is encoded by further DNA sequences in the sample. The chain joins TRBV18 to TRBJ2-7, with 12 bases lining up with TRBD1. CDR3 length: 14 residues. V shed 2 bases, J shed 5 bases, and the junction held 1 base outside the gene matches. Germline CDR1 reads KGHSH; CDR2 reads LQKENI. The CDR3 protein is CASSPGTGGDEQYF. For the CDR3, the DNA is TGTGCCAGCTCACCAGGGACAGGGGGCGACGAGCAGTACTTC. Variable domain in full (rest from reference TRBV18 and TRBJ2-7): NAGVMQNPRHLVRRRGQEARLRCSPMKGHSHVYWYRQLPEEGLKFMVYLQKENIIDESGMPKERFSAEFPKEGPSILRIQQVVRGDSAAYFCASSPGTGGDEQYFGPGTRLTVT.

J is TRBJ1-5 and V is TRBV6-6; tentative D call: TRBD1 (5 bases). The V end lost 0 bases, the J end lost 1 base, and 10 bases lay between the germline ends. CDR1 is MNHNY and CDR2 is SVGAGI in the germline V gene (reference sequence). CDR3 size: 16 residues. The CDR3 spells CASSYSGDWSNQPQHF. The CDR3 coding sequence is TGTGCCAGCAGTTACTCGGGGGATTGGAGCAATCAGCCCCAGCATTTT.

The chain couples TRBV30 to TRBJ1-1; D not resolved. The germline V gene encodes CDR1 GTSNPN and CDR2 SVGIG (reference sequence). The CDR3 is 13 amino acids. V lost 3 bases to trimming and J lost 1 base, with 9 bases between them. The CDR3 loop is CAWRGLGNTEAFF. The CDR3 bases are TGTGCCTGGAGGGGTTTGGGGAACACTGAAGCTTTCTTT.

The rearrangement links TRBV18 to TRBJ1-6; D is ambiguous. Germline V CDR1 and CDR2: KGHSH, LQKENI. This CDR3 has 12 amino acids. V lost 4 bases and J lost 7, with 5 bases in between. CDR3 amino acids: CASSLPNSPLHF. DNA for the CDR3: TGTGCCAGCTCACTCCCAAATTCACCCCTCCACTTT.

The V call is TRBV27, the J call TRBJ2-7; D is perhaps TRBD1 or TRBD2 (5 bases each). The CDR3 consists of 13 residues. Trimming removed 6 bases from V and 12 bases from J, with 21 bases in between. In germline, CDR1 is MNHEY, CDR2 SMNVEV (reference sequence). The CDR3 here is CASSLGVGARGYF. In nucleotides, the CDR3 is TGTGCCAGCAGCCTAGGGGTTGGGGCTCGGGGGTACTTC.

J is TRBJ2-7 and V is TRBV28, with 8 bases fitting TRBD1. CDR3 length equals 15 residues. Germline CDR1 and CDR2: MDHEN and SYDVKM. V shed 3 bases, J shed 6 bases, and the junction held 10 bases outside the gene matches. DNA for the CDR3: TGTGCCAGCAGTTTGACCGGACAGGGTATACGCGAGCAGTACTTC. As protein: CASSLTGQGIREQYF.

The genes are TRBV30 and TRBJ1-1; D is perhaps TRBD1 (5 bases). The CDR3 is 13 residues long. The germline V gene has CDR1 GTSNPN and CDR2 SVGIG (reference sequence). V lost 5 bases to trimming and J lost 4 bases, with 14 bases between them. CDR3 coding DNA: TGTGCCTGGGTTACCGGGAGGGGCACTGAAGCTTTCTTT. Translation gives CAWVTGRGTEAFF.